The 27 T cell receptor beta chains below come from one sample, sequenced in a study of T cells of healthy individuals. A single record per CDR3 protein comes from TCRdb applying MiXCR to the 5' RACE reads. The sample has 50,000 to 55,000 distinct CDR3 sequences, approximately 14% seen once. These receptor sequences come from a human donor in good health.

This clonotype was seen ten or more times. The chain uses TRBV7-9 and TRBJ2-4, with D perhaps given as TRBD1 or TRBD2 (6 bases each). This CDR3 region has 15 residues. CDR1 is SEHNR, CDR2 FQNEAQ, per germline (reference sequence). V was trimmed by 5 bases and J by 4 bases, leaving 15 bases between them. The DNA of the CDR3 is TGTGCCAGCAGCCCCGAGGGGGGCGGAAAAAACATTCAGTACTTC. Translation gives CASSPEGGGKNIQYF.

This clonotype has a handful of counts. The rearrangement joins TRBV15 to TRBJ2-7; D might be TRBD1 (6 bases). This CDR3 region has 15 residues. V lost 2 bases and J lost 7, with 18 bases in between. Germline CDR1 reads LNHNV; CDR2 reads YYDKDF (reference sequence). The CDR3 sequence: CATSRKTTGTGEQYF. In DNA form, the CDR3 reads TGTGCCACCAGCAGAAAGACGACAGGAACGGGAGAGCAGTACTTC.

This clonotype was seen ten or more times. The CDR3 sequence: CASSLGRQGRAEAFF. The CDR3 DNA reads TGTGCCAGCAGTTTAGGGAGACAGGGTAGGGCTGAAGCTTTCTTT. The rearrangement links TRBV12-3 or TRBV12-4 to TRBJ1-1; 7 nucleotides line up with TRBD1. V dropped 1 base and J dropped 6; count of bases not matched to a gene: 8. CDR3 length equals 15 residues.

This clonotype was recorded at least ten times. This chain uses TRBV20-1 with TRBJ2-3; 12 bases are a match to TRBD2. The germline V gene has CDR1 DFQATT and CDR2 SNEGSKA (reference sequence). This CDR3 is built from 15 residues. J was trimmed by 2 bases and V by 7 bases; bases with no gene match: 7. DNA of the CDR3: TGCAGTGTTATACCTAGCGGGAGGGCCACAGATACGCAGTATTTT. Protein product: CSVIPSGRATDTQYF.

The table lists this clonotype with many counts. The chain combines TRBV6-2 or TRBV6-3 with TRBJ2-1; 10 nucleotides agree with TRBD2. V dropped 6 bases and J dropped 8; count of bases not matched to a gene: 7. The CDR3 contains 14 residues. Looked up from germline, CDR1 is MNHEY and CDR2 is SVGEGT. In nucleotides, the CDR3 is TGTGCCAGCAGAGAACTAGCGGGATTACATGAGCAGTTCTTC. Protein sequence: CASRELAGLHEQFF.

J is TRBJ2-3 and V is TRBV20-1; no firm D call. The CDR3 loop spans 10 amino acids. Trimming removed 5 bases at V and 3 bases at J, with 3 bases between. CDR1 and CDR2 from the germline V gene are DFQATT and SNEGSKA (reference sequence). CDR3 in DNA: TGCAGTGCTGCGACAGATACGCAGTATTTT. This gives the protein CSAATDTQYF.

The J gene is TRBJ2-5, the V gene TRBV5-6, with a weak D call TRBD1 (5 bases). Germline loops: CDR1 SGHDT, CDR2 YYEEEE. The CDR3 has 15 amino acids. Trimming took off 0 bases at V and 1 base at J, with 10 bases between the two ends. CDR3 sequence: CASSLEGRVQETQYF. The CDR3 nucleotides are TGTGCCAGCAGCTTGGAAGGCAGGGTCCAAGAGACCCAGTACTTC.

In its sample, this clonotype was seen many times. The chain couples TRBV27 to TRBJ1-6; 9 bases fit TRBD1. Germline trimming cut 8 bases from V and 7 bases from J; bases unmatched to any gene: 6. Germline V gene data show CDR1 as MNHEY and CDR2 as SMNVEV (reference sequence). The CDR3 is 14 amino acids. CDR3 protein: CASSQDRGNSPLHF. The CDR3 DNA is TGTGCCAGCTCTCAGGACAGGGGAAATTCACCCCTCCACTTT.

The CDR3 is CSARPSGRLSYEQYF. The CDR3 DNA follows: TGCAGTGCGCGGCCTAGCGGGAGGCTCTCCTACGAGCAGTACTTC. This sequence joins TRBV20-1 and TRBJ2-7, with 11 nucleotides matching TRBD2. V was clipped by 6 bases and J by 0 bases; unmatched bases: 7. This CDR3 contains 15 residues. The germline V gene has CDR1 DFQATT and CDR2 SNEGSKA (reference sequence).

There are many counts of this clonotype. This sequence joins TRBV20-1 and TRBJ1-2; unclear D gene. V was pared by 3 bases and J by 1 base, with 12 bases between. CDR1 and CDR2 (germline): DFQATT, SNEGSKA (reference sequence). This CDR3 comprises 14 residues. The CDR3 nucleotides are TGCAGTGCTAGGGTCTCGGCCGATAACTATGGCTACACCTTC. Residues: CSARVSADNYGYTF.

This clonotype was observed a handful of times. The V gene is TRBV9, the J gene TRBJ2-7, with 15 nucleotides matching TRBD2. Germline V lookup: CDR1 SGDLS, CDR2 YYNGEE. The V segment lost 4 bases and the J segment 3 bases; nucleotides outside the gene matches: 8. The CDR3 has 17 amino acids. CDR3: CASSPRTSGGAFYEQYF. CDR3 nucleotides: TGTGCCAGCAGCCCCCGGACTAGCGGGGGGGCATTCTACGAGCAGTACTTC. Supplemented by reference TRBV9 and TRBJ2-7, the full variable domain reads DSGVTQTPKHLITATGQRVTLRCSPRSGDLSVYWYQQSLDQGLQFLIQYYNGEERAKGNILERFSAQQFPDLHSELNLSSLELGDSALYFCASSPRTSGGAFYEQYFGPGTRLTVT.

The chain uses TRBV24-1 and TRBJ2-4; D not resolved. CDR3 length: 16 residues. The germline gives CDR1 KGHDR, CDR2 SFDVKD. Trimming removed 3 bases at V and 1 base at J, with 12 bases between. The CDR3 loop is CATSDGAEPAKNIQYF. CDR3 nucleotide sequence: TGTGCCACCAGTGATGGCGCAGAACCGGCCAAAAACATTCAGTACTTC.

This clonotype has a handful of counts. The CDR3 nucleotides are TGTGCCTGGAGTGTCGGAGTGACGGGCTATGGCTACACCTTC. This gives the protein CAWSVGVTGYGYTF. V is TRBV30 and J is TRBJ1-2; no definite D call. This CDR3 is built from 14 residues. In germline, CDR1 is GTSNPN, CDR2 SVGIG (reference sequence). The V gene lost 0 bases and the J gene lost 4 bases, with 12 bases spanning the gap.

The chain employs TRBV20-1 and TRBJ2-1; D might be TRBD2 (6 bases). Deletions cut 6 bases from V and 9 bases from J, with 15 bases between. The CDR3 extends over 12 amino acids. Germline V gives CDR1 DFQATT, CDR2 SNEGSKA (reference sequence). The CDR3 sequence is CSANRRGSEQFF. The CDR3 bases are TGCAGTGCCAACAGACGGGGGAGTGAGCAGTTCTTC.

The sample holds many counts of this clonotype. The chain has TRBV11-2 and TRBJ1-6; D possibly corresponds to TRBD1 (5 bases). Germline V gene sequence: CDR1 SGHAT, CDR2 FQNNGV. The CDR3 totals 15 residues. V lost 6 bases to trimming and J lost 5 bases, with 14 bases between them. CDR3 sequence: CASRKPGTNNSPLHF. In nucleotides, the CDR3 is TGTGCCAGCAGGAAGCCCGGGACTAATAATTCACCCCTCCACTTT. The full variable domain, rest sourced from reference TRBV11-2 and TRBJ1-6, is EAGVAQSPRYKIIEKRQSVAFWCNPISGHATLYWYQQILGQGPKLLIQFQNNGVVDDSQLPKDRFSAERLKGVDSTLKIQPAKLEDSAVYLCASRKPGTNNSPLHFGNGTRLTVT.

With regard to this clonotype: Possible read error: a much larger clone is one base away. The V call is TRBV9, the J call TRBJ2-1; 9 bases agree with TRBD2. J was trimmed by 9 bases and V by 6 bases; bases with no gene match: 10. Germline values: CDR1 SGDLS, CDR2 YYNGEE. This CDR3 spans 14 amino acids. The CDR3 protein is CASTASGEMGEQFF. The DNA for the CDR3 is TGTGCCAGCACCGCTAGCGGGGAAATGGGTGAGCAGTTCTTC.

In its sample, this clonotype was seen a few times. The V gene is TRBV7-6, the J gene TRBJ1-1, with D unclear. V was clipped by 0 bases and J by 1 base, with 18 bases between them. This CDR3 is built from 18 residues. Looked up from germline, CDR1 is SGHVS and CDR2 is FNYEAQ. CDR3 loop: CASSLATGEWLRNTEAFF. CDR3 DNA: TGTGCCAGCAGCTTAGCGACCGGGGAATGGCTGAGGAACACTGAAGCTTTCTTT.

This chain uses TRBV7-9 with TRBJ1-5; D gene uncertain. The CDR3 has 13 amino acids. The ends were cut back, 1 base at V and 3 bases at J, with 4 bases in the middle. Looked up from germline, CDR1 is SEHNR and CDR2 is FQNEAQ (reference sequence). CDR3 nucleotide sequence: TGTGCCAGCAGCTTAGGTGACAATCAGCCCCAGCATTTT. Encoded protein: CASSLGDNQPQHF.

This clonotype was counted a few times. The V and J genes are TRBV3-1 and TRBJ2-2, with D unclear. The CDR3 spans 15 residues. The germline gives CDR1 LGHDT, CDR2 YNNKEL (reference sequence). V was shortened by 0 bases and J by 0 bases, with 5 bases between the two germline ends. The CDR3 DNA reads TGTGCCAGCAGCCAAGACGCCTCGAACACCGGGGAGCTGTTTTTT. This codes for CASSQDASNTGELFF. Drawing the rest from reference TRBV3-1 and TRBJ2-2, the complete variable domain is DTAVSQTPKYLVTQMGNDKSIKCEQNLGHDTMYWYKQDSKKFLKIMFSYNNKELIINETVPNRFSPKSPDKAHLNLHINSLELGDSAVYFCASSQDASNTGELFFGEGSRLTVL.

The chain recombines TRBV6-5 with TRBJ1-1; no clear D. There are 11 residues in the CDR3. Trimming left V 3 bases short and J 8 bases short, with 7 bases between. Germline CDR1 and CDR2: MNHEY and SVGAGI. The CDR3 DNA is TGTGCCAGCAGTTATGGATCGGAAGCTTTCTTT. Amino acids: CASSYGSEAFF.

The chain carries TRBV5-1 and TRBJ2-2, with D perhaps TRBD2 (6 bases). V was shortened by 3 bases and J by 4 bases, with 13 bases between the two germline ends. CDR3 length: 15 residues. From germline, CDR1 is SGHRS and CDR2 YFSETQ. The CDR3, as DNA: TGCGCCAGCAGCTGGGCCACCGGGAGCACCGGGGAGCTGTTTTTT. It is translated as CASSWATGSTGELFF. The entire variable domain, with the rest obtained from reference TRBV5-1 and TRBJ2-2, is as follows: KAGVTQTPRYLIKTRGQQVTLSCSPISGHRSVSWYQQTPGQGLQFLFEYFSETQRNKGNFPGRFSGRQFSNSRSEMNVSTLELGDSALYLCASSWATGSTGELFFGEGSRLTVL.

Ten or more counts support this clonotype. V and J are TRBV7-8 and TRBJ2-3, with no clear D. CDR1 is SGHVS, CDR2 FQNEAQ, per germline. The CDR3 has 14 amino acids. V was shortened by 2 bases and J by 2 bases, with 8 bases between the two germline ends. CDR3 sequence: CASSLTASTDTQYF. The DNA of the CDR3 is TGTGCCAGCAGCTTAACAGCCTCCACAGATACGCAGTATTTT.

This clonotype has more than one count but fewer than ten. The chain employs TRBV28 and TRBJ2-7; TRBD1 might be the D (5 bases). The CDR3 length is 16 residues. Deletions cut 4 bases from V and 2 bases from J, with 18 bases between. CDR1 is MDHEN, CDR2 SYDVKM, per germline. Written as DNA, the CDR3 is TGTGCCAGCAGTTACCCCCGCGACAGACCTACCTACGAGCAGTACTTC. Its translation is CASSYPRDRPTYEQYF.

There are many counts of this clonotype. The V and J genes are TRBV11-3 and TRBJ1-1, with D maybe TRBD1 (6 bases). This CDR3 region has 13 residues. The germline gives CDR1 SGHNT, CDR2 YENEEA. The V gene lost 1 base and the J gene lost 6 bases, with 9 bases spanning the gap. The CDR3 DNA sequence: TGTGCCAGCAGCTTAGGGGGGGGGCCTGAAGCTTTCTTT. Its translation: CASSLGGGPEAFF. Based on the CDR3 plus reference TRBV11-3 and TRBJ1-1, the full variable domain is EAGVVQSPRYKIIEKKQPVAFWCNPISGHNTLYWYLQNLGQGPELLIRYENEEAVDDSQLPKDRFSAERLKGVDSTLKIQPAELGDSAVYLCASSLGGGPEAFFGQGTRLTVV.

This clonotype was found a few times. The chain combines TRBV5-1 with TRBJ2-7, with TRBD1 matching over 9 bases. Germline V CDR1 and CDR2: SGHRS, YFSETQ. There are 15 residues in the CDR3. Germline trimming cut 2 bases from V and 6 bases from J; bases unmatched to any gene: 9. This CDR3 is CASSFSGTGFSEQYF. In DNA, the CDR3 is TGCGCCAGCAGCTTTAGTGGGACAGGGTTTTCCGAGCAGTACTTC.

This clonotype was seen repeatedly, ten times or more. The rearrangement joins TRBV6-2 or TRBV6-3 to TRBJ2-5; 13 bases agree with TRBD2. Germline V lookup: CDR1 MNHEY, CDR2 SVGEGT. V was pared by 6 bases and J by 9 bases, with 16 bases of the junction left unmatched. This CDR3 spans 17 amino acids. The CDR3 region is CASSQTPRTSGGVSQYF. CDR3 sequence (DNA): TGTGCCAGCAGCCAAACCCCTCGGACTAGCGGGGGTGTGTCCCAGTACTTC.

The genes are TRBV9 and TRBJ2-5; 7 nucleotides align to TRBD2. In germline, CDR1 is SGDLS, CDR2 YYNGEE. V was pared by 0 bases and J by 0 bases, with 2 bases of the junction left unmatched. This CDR3 contains 15 residues. The CDR3 region has the DNA TGTGCCAGCAGCGTAGGGCTAGCGGACCAAGAGACCCAGTACTTC. This encodes CASSVGLADQETQYF.